This paragraph reports one T cell receptor beta chain. The data were taken from a study of blood T cell repertoires in COVID-19. Across the whole study: Sites in the United States, Italy and Spain provided acute and convalescent COVID-19 samples.

Authors' processing steps: Amplification of reference gene primers was used by the study to estimate nucleated cell counts. Using immunoSEQ multiplex PCR, the repertoire was profiled, and TCRdb retains in-frame clones only, with some absent. The V and J calls and clone size come from that table; D and trimming were worked out from the DNA. The profile shows about 150,000 clones, approximately 88% of them singletons. Germline V gene sequence: CDR1 MNHEY, CDR2 SMNVEV (reference sequence). Trimming removed 3 bases at V and 3 bases at J, with 14 bases between. This CDR3 is 15 amino acids long. This chain joins TRBV27 and TRBJ1-1; D is perhaps TRBD1 (5 bases). Sequencing was carried out using peripheral blood. The clonotype was recovered from a woman aged 55 to 70 with acute or convalescent COVID-19. The CDR3 sequence is CASSLGGRGYTEAFF. CDR3 bases: TGTGCCAGCAGTTTGGGGGGACGGGGATACACTGAAGCTTTCTTT.